The 27 T cell receptor beta chains reported below all come from one sample, sequenced in a study of T cell changes during pregnancy in multiple sclerosis. This table comes from immunoSEQ multiplex PCR, and its TCRdb copy is limited to in-frame clones, with some not included. The sample lists tens of thousands of clones, 93% occurring once. Sequenced material: CD8+ T cells from peripheral blood mononuclear cells, taken in the second trimester of pregnancy. These receptors came from a female donor with multiple sclerosis, enrolled in a pregnancy study.

The chain links TRBV2 to TRBJ2-1; D call uncertain. Germline V gives CDR1 SNHLY, CDR2 FYNNEI. This CDR3 comprises 10 residues. Trimming removed 4 bases at V and 8 bases at J, with 3 bases between. CDR3 nucleotide sequence: TGTGCCAGCAGTGGAGATGAGCAGTTCTTC. Translation gives CASSGDEQFF.

The J gene is TRBJ2-7, the V gene TRBV13; tentative D call: TRBD1 (5 bases). From germline, CDR1 is PRHDT and CDR2 FYEKMQ (reference sequence). Trimming removed 6 bases at V and 2 bases at J, with 20 bases between. There are 16 residues in the CDR3. The CDR3 region has the DNA TGTGCCAGCAGTCAGTCCCAGGGCCCGTTAACCTACGAGCAGTACTTC. Amino acid sequence: CASSQSQGPLTYEQYF.

This sequence joins TRBV4-1 and TRBJ2-5, with 10 bases fitting TRBD2. The V gene's germline CDR1 is MGHRA and CDR2 YSYEKL. Trimming took 4 bases from V and 1 from J; bases not matched to a gene: 9. This CDR3 region has 17 residues. The DNA of the CDR3 is TGCGCCAGCAGCCCGCTCCTAGCGGGAGCTCTCCAAGAGACCCAGTACTTC. This encodes CASSPLLAGALQETQYF.

This chain links TRBV28 with TRBJ2-5; D is possibly TRBD2 (6 bases). Germline V gene sequence: CDR1 MDHEN, CDR2 SYDVKM. Trimming removed 4 bases at V and 1 base at J, with 13 bases between. The CDR3 runs 15 residues. CDR3 sequence reads: CASSSRAGLQETQYF. The CDR3 DNA reads TGTGCCAGCAGTTCCCGAGCGGGCCTCCAAGAGACCCAGTACTTC.

This CDR3 is CASSITRGAVEQFF. The CDR3, as DNA: TGTGCCAGTAGTATAACCCGGGGGGCCGTTGAGCAGTTCTTC. The chain recombines TRBV19 with TRBJ2-1; perhaps TRBD2 as D (7 bases). Germline loops: CDR1 LNHDA, CDR2 SQIVND (reference sequence). This CDR3 contains 14 residues. Trimming removed 2 bases at V and 9 bases at J, with 14 bases between.

This clone showed up just once. This chain links TRBV5-8 with TRBJ2-7; perhaps TRBD2 as D (6 bases). Trimming shortened V by 4 bases and J by 4 bases, and 15 bases separated the two germline ends. Per the germline V gene, CDR1 is SGHTS and CDR2 is YDEGEE. This CDR3 has 14 residues. The CDR3, as DNA: TGTGCCAGCAGCCCCGGGACTGACGAATACGAGCAGTACTTC. It is translated as CASSPGTDEYEQYF. Combining the CDR3 with reference TRBV5-8 and TRBJ2-7 gives the whole variable domain EAGVTQSPTHLIKTRGQQATLRCSPISGHTSVYWYQQALGLGLQFLLWYDEGEERNRGNFPPRFSGRQFPNYSSELNVNALELEDSALYLCASSPGTDEYEQYFGPGTRLTVT.

V is TRBV4-2 and J is TRBJ1-5, with D hard to call. Trimming took 1 base from V and 6 from J, leaving 4 bases between them. Per germline, CDR1 LGHNA and CDR2 YNFKEQ. The CDR3 totals 12 residues. CDR3 DNA sequence: TGTGCCAGCAGCCAAGGGCCTCAGCCCCAGCATTTT. Its translation: CASSQGPQPQHF.

This chain connects TRBV28 to TRBJ2-7; D possibly corresponds to TRBD1 (6 bases). The CDR3 is 14 residues long. Trimming left V 7 bases short and J 7 bases short, with 20 bases between. Germline-derived CDR1 and CDR2 are MDHEN and SYDVKM. In DNA, the CDR3 is TGTGCCAGCAACAGACAGGTACGACCGTATGAGCAGTACTTC. Its translation is CASNRQVRPYEQYF.

The chain recombines TRBV19 with TRBJ1-1; D uncertain. The ends were cut back, 6 bases at V and 2 bases at J, with 10 bases in the middle. CDR3 length: 13 residues. CDR1 and CDR2 from the germline V gene are LNHDA and SQIVND (reference sequence). DNA for the CDR3: TGTGCCAGTAGACAGAGTCTTAACACTGAAGCTTTCTTT. Protein product: CASRQSLNTEAFF.

The chain carries TRBV6-5 and TRBJ2-7, with D unclear. There are 11 residues in the CDR3. Germline V CDR1 and CDR2: MNHEY, SVGAGI. Between the trimmed V and J ends, which lost 7 bases and 7 bases, there was a span of 11 bases. The CDR3, as DNA: TGTGCCAGCACTTCCGGAGCTGAGCAGTACTTC. Its protein product is CASTSGAEQYF.

V usage is TRBV14 and J usage is TRBJ1-2; TRBD1 aligns across 7 bases. Germline CDR1 SGHDN, CDR2 FVKESK. This CDR3 region has 16 residues. The V and J ends lost 3 bases and 5 bases, in that order; junction bases with no gene match: 12. In DNA, the CDR3 is TGTGCCAGCAGCCATGTCAACAAACAGGGGACTTATGGCTACACCTTC. This translates into CASSHVNKQGTYGYTF. Full variable domain (rest looked up from reference TRBV14 and TRBJ1-2): EAGVTQFPSHSVIEKGQTVTLRCDPISGHDNLYWYRRVMGKEIKFLLHFVKESKQDESGMPNNRFLAERTGGTYSTLKVQPAELEDSGVYFCASSHVNKQGTYGYTFGSGTRLTVV.

CDR3 region: CASSVSTGYEKLFF. Written as DNA, the CDR3 is TGTGCCAGCAGCGTCTCGACAGGGTATGAAAAACTGTTTTTT. This chain uses TRBV7-9 with TRBJ1-4, with 7 bases aligning to TRBD1. This CDR3 comprises 14 residues. Germline CDR1 SEHNR, CDR2 FQNEAQ (reference sequence). The J segment lost 6 bases and the V segment lost 5 bases, leaving 6 bases of the junction unmatched.

As DNA, the CDR3 is TGTGCCAGCAGCTTGGCCGGGGGCAATCAGCCCCAGCATTTT. It encodes CASSLAGGNQPQHF. V is TRBV5-4 and J is TRBJ1-5; D gene uncertain. The V end lost 0 bases, the J end lost 2 bases, and 6 bases lay between the germline ends. There are 14 residues in the CDR3. Germline assignment: CDR1 SGHNT and CDR2 YYREEE (reference sequence).

The chain combines TRBV7-9 with TRBJ1-1; D unresolved. Germline values: CDR1 SEHNR, CDR2 FQNEAQ (reference sequence). V was cut by 3 bases and J by 3 bases, with 5 bases left in between. The CDR3 covers 12 residues. The CDR3 sequence is CASSFEYTEAFF. CDR3 in DNA: TGTGCCAGCAGCTTCGAGTACACTGAAGCTTTCTTT.

This clone has a single count. The J gene is TRBJ2-2, the V gene TRBV6-1; possibly TRBD1 for D (6 bases). The germline gives CDR1 MNHNS, CDR2 SASEGT. V lost 3 bases to trimming and J lost 1 base, with 12 bases between them. The CDR3 runs 16 residues. The CDR3 region is CASSDLWTENTGELFF. CDR3 bases: TGTGCCAGCAGTGATTTGTGGACAGAGAACACCGGGGAGCTGTTTTTT.

V is TRBV7-3 and J is TRBJ2-7; D unresolved. Germline loops: CDR1 SGHTA, CDR2 FQGTGA. Trimming cost V 1 base and J 6 bases, with 10 bases left between them. The CDR3 runs to 13 residues. The CDR3 protein is CASSLMAASEQYF. The CDR3 DNA follows: TGTGCCAGCAGCTTAATGGCGGCAAGCGAGCAGTACTTC. Using reference TRBV7-3 and TRBJ2-7 for the parts outside the CDR3, the full variable domain is GAGVSQTPSNKVTEKGKYVELRCDPISGHTALYWYRQSLGQGPEFLIYFQGTGAADDSGLPNDRFFAVRPEGSVSTLKIQRTERGDSAVYLCASSLMAASEQYFGPGTRLTVT.

The V call is TRBV7-3, the J call TRBJ1-1, with D perhaps TRBD1 (5 bases). Germline CDR1 and CDR2: SGHTA and FQGTGA. The CDR3 totals 13 residues. The V gene lost 2 bases and the J gene lost 5 bases, with 9 bases spanning the gap. The CDR3 sequence: CASSLAKGTEAFF. Written as DNA, the CDR3 is TGTGCCAGCAGCTTAGCCAAGGGGACTGAAGCTTTCTTT.

This chain uses TRBV9 with TRBJ2-7, with D perhaps matching TRBD2 (7 bases). Germline CDR1 is SGDLS and CDR2 is YYNGEE. The CDR3 has 15 residues. The V and J ends lost 3 bases and 7 bases respectively, with 20 bases between them. The CDR3 here is CASSAGGGHLGEQYF. DNA for the CDR3: TGTGCCAGCAGCGCAGGCGGGGGACACCTCGGGGAGCAGTACTTC. The complete variable domain, with remaining parts taken from reference TRBV9 and TRBJ2-7, reads DSGVTQTPKHLITATGQRVTLRCSPRSGDLSVYWYQQSLDQGLQFLIQYYNGEERAKGNILERFSAQQFPDLHSELNLSSLELGDSALYFCASSAGGGHLGEQYFGPGTRLTVT.

This rearrangement joins TRBV4-3 to TRBJ1-1; a possible D gene is TRBD1 (5 bases). The V and J ends lost 0 bases and 4 bases respectively, with 15 bases between them. Per germline, CDR1 LGHNA and CDR2 YSLEER. CDR3 length: 16 residues. CDR3 sequence (DNA): TGCGCCAGCAGCCAAGATCTCTACAAGGGGCGCACTGAAGCTTTCTTT. The encoded protein is CASSQDLYKGRTEAFF.

As to this clone: The sample carries other DNA sequences with the same CDR3. This chain joins TRBV27 and TRBJ2-1, with 12 bases aligning to TRBD2. Per germline, CDR1 MNHEY and CDR2 SMNVEV (reference sequence). Losses at the gene ends were 6 bases for V and 4 bases for J; bases not matched to a gene: 4. The CDR3 runs to 15 residues. CDR3 DNA sequence: TGTGCCAGCAGCCCTGGGACTAGCGGGTACAATGAGCAGTTCTTC. Its translation: CASSPGTSGYNEQFF.

The CDR3 DNA is TGTGCCAGTAGTATGCGGCAGGGGAATGAGCAGTTCTTC. As protein: CASSMRQGNEQFF. This chain links TRBV19 with TRBJ2-1; weak D call: TRBD1 (6 bases). In germline, CDR1 is LNHDA, CDR2 SQIVND (reference sequence). This CDR3 has 13 amino acids. Between the trimmed V and J ends, which lost 3 bases and 7 bases, there was a span of 10 bases.

The table lists this clone with a few counts. This chain links TRBV4-1 with TRBJ1-1; maybe TRBD1 (5 bases). CDR1 MGHRA and CDR2 YSYEKL come from the germline V gene. This CDR3 spans 13 amino acids. Trimming removed 4 bases at V and 4 bases at J, with 10 bases between. CDR3: CASSPWGGTEAFF. In nucleotides, the CDR3 is TGCGCCAGCAGCCCTTGGGGGGGCACTGAAGCTTTCTTT.

The V call is TRBV19, the J call TRBJ2-2; TRBD2 matches 8 bases. CDR3 length equals 14 residues. Germline CDR1 and CDR2: LNHDA and SQIVND (reference sequence). Trimming cost V 4 bases and J 6 bases; bases outside gene matches: 4. CDR3 residues: CASSTGLAPGELFF. In DNA, the CDR3 is TGTGCCAGTAGTACCGGACTAGCTCCCGGGGAGCTGTTTTTT. Complete variable domain (other parts from reference TRBV19 and TRBJ2-2): DGGITQSPKYLFRKEGQNVTLSCEQNLNHDAMYWYRQDPGQGLRLIYYSQIVNDFQKGDIAEGYSVSREKKESFPLTVTSAQKNPTAFYLCASSTGLAPGELFFGEGSRLTVL.

The J gene is TRBJ2-7, the V gene TRBV10-3, with 11 bases aligning to TRBD2. Per germline, CDR1 ENHRY and CDR2 SYGVKD. The CDR3 contains 16 residues. The V gene end was trimmed by 4 bases and the J gene end by 0 bases; junction bases not matched to a gene: 5. The CDR3 region is CAISVLAGANSYEQYF. CDR3 bases: TGTGCCATCAGTGTACTAGCGGGGGCTAACTCCTACGAGCAGTACTTC.

A single count supports this clone. The chain links TRBV5-1 to TRBJ1-2; 11 bases are a match to TRBD1. This CDR3 region has 14 residues. V lost 5 bases and J lost 6; bases outside the gene matches: 6. Per the germline V gene, CDR1 is SGHRS and CDR2 is YFSETQ. The CDR3 here is CASSHAGQGDGYTF. CDR3 nucleotides: TGCGCCAGCAGTCACGCGGGACAGGGGGATGGCTACACCTTC.

Only one count was recorded for this clone. The chain couples TRBV27 to TRBJ2-1, with D perhaps TRBD1 (6 bases). The V gene lost 2 bases and the J gene lost 6 bases, with 17 bases spanning the gap. Germline CDR1 is MNHEY and CDR2 is SMNVEV (reference sequence). The CDR3 is made up of 16 amino acids. As DNA, the CDR3 is TGTGCCAGCAGTTTAACAAACAGGGATTTTTTCAATGAGCAGTTCTTC. Translated, it gives CASSLTNRDFFNEQFF.

The CDR3 nucleotides read TGTGCCAGCTCACCGCTAGACAGTCAACCCACAGATACGCAGTATTTT. This gives the protein CASSPLDSQPTDTQYF. This chain uses TRBV18 with TRBJ2-3; D might be TRBD1 (5 bases). Trimming left V 3 bases short and J 2 bases short, with 15 bases between. This CDR3 contains 16 residues. Germline CDR1 KGHSH, CDR2 LQKENI.